The 25 T cell receptor beta chains presented below share a single source sample, sequenced in a study of shared clonotypes between healthy human individuals. Only in-frame clones appear in the TCRdb table, and some are missing; sequencing was by immunoSEQ multiplex PCR. The sample lists approximately 600,000 clones, approximately 95% occurring once. Naivety among CD8 cells was defined by CD45RO negativity and positive CCR7 selection, thereby excluding terminally differentiated effector memory CD45RA+ cells. Source material: naive CD8+ T cells sorted from blood. Receptors were obtained from a woman younger than 45 in good health.

The chain links TRBV5-6 to TRBJ2-3; the match to TRBD2 covers 9 bases. The germline CDR1 and CDR2 sequences are SGHDT and YYEEEE. V was pared by 0 bases and J by 2 bases, with 4 bases of the junction left unmatched. This CDR3 has 16 amino acids. CDR3 coding DNA: TGTGCCAGCAGCTTGGCCCTAGCGGGATACACAGATACGCAGTATTTT. Amino acid sequence: CASSLALAGYTDTQYF.

This chain uses TRBV30 with TRBJ1-5; D unresolved. CDR1 is GTSNPN and CDR2 is SVGIG in the germline V gene (reference sequence). The germline V and J ends were trimmed by 0 bases and 2 bases, with 8 bases remaining between them. This CDR3 comprises 14 residues. The CDR3 is CAWSVRQGNQPQHF. As DNA, the CDR3 is TGTGCCTGGAGTGTTAGGCAGGGCAATCAGCCCCAGCATTTT.

V gene TRBV6-1 combines with J gene TRBJ1-1, with D uncertain. Germline CDR1 MNHNS, CDR2 SASEGT. The ends were cut back, 5 bases at V and 2 bases at J, with 15 bases in the middle. The CDR3 is made up of 15 amino acids. CDR3 in DNA: TGTGCCAGCAGTCTGAATAGACTGGGAAACACTGAAGCTTTCTTT. Translation gives CASSLNRLGNTEAFF.

This sequence joins TRBV27 and TRBJ2-7; 8 bases match TRBD2. The CDR3 contains 16 residues. V dropped 0 bases and J dropped 0; count of bases not matched to a gene: 4. Germline V gene data show CDR1 as MNHEY and CDR2 as SMNVEV (reference sequence). CDR3 in DNA: TGTGCCAGCAGTTTATCAGTAGCGGGAAGCTCCTACGAGCAGTACTTC. It yields the protein CASSLSVAGSSYEQYF.

CDR3 nucleotide sequence: TGTGCCAGCAGTTTGATAGCGGGGGAGTCCTACAATGAGCAGTTCTTC. Protein: CASSLIAGESYNEQFF. The V call is TRBV27, the J call TRBJ2-1, with 9 bases fitting TRBD2. Germline loops: CDR1 MNHEY, CDR2 SMNVEV (reference sequence). The CDR3 spans 16 residues. V was clipped by 3 bases and J by 1 base; unmatched bases: 4.

The J gene is TRBJ2-2, the V gene TRBV2, with TRBD1 as a possible D gene (5 bases). Germline V lookup: CDR1 SNHLY, CDR2 FYNNEI. Trimming cost V 4 bases and J 1 base, with 7 bases left between them. The CDR3 is 14 amino acids. CDR3 DNA sequence: TGTGCCAGCAGTGGAAGGGGGAACACCGGGGAGCTGTTTTTT. Its protein product is CASSGRGNTGELFF.

A word on this clone: This CDR3 is also generated by other DNA sequences in the sample. This chain joins TRBV4-1 and TRBJ2-7, with 9 nucleotides matching TRBD2. The CDR3 totals 16 residues. CDR1 and CDR2 (germline): MGHRA, YSYEKL. J lost 7 bases, V lost 1 base, and 11 bases had no gene match. The CDR3 reads CASSQGASGVLREQYF. Here the CDR3 DNA reads TGCGCCAGCAGCCAAGGGGCTAGCGGGGTCCTTCGGGAGCAGTACTTC.

The chain couples TRBV5-6 to TRBJ2-3; 9 bases are shared with TRBD2. The germline V gene has CDR1 SGHDT and CDR2 YYEEEE. The V segment lost 4 bases and the J segment 1 base; nucleotides outside the gene matches: 13. This CDR3 comprises 18 residues. CDR3 loop: CASSRPTSGPGGTDTQYF. CDR3 coding DNA: TGTGCCAGCAGCCGCCCGACTAGCGGACCCGGGGGCACAGATACGCAGTATTTT.

In its sample, this clone was seen once. The chain uses TRBV28 and TRBJ2-7, with TRBD1 matching over 9 bases. Germline assignment: CDR1 MDHEN and CDR2 SYDVKM. The length of the CDR3 is 13 residues. V lost 6 bases to trimming and J lost 1 base; unmatched junction nucleotides: 1. This CDR3 is CASRGTGSYEQYF. CDR3 DNA: TGTGCCAGCAGAGGGACAGGGTCCTACGAGCAGTACTTC.

This clone was seen more than once but under ten times. The chain recombines TRBV19 with TRBJ1-5; D may be TRBD1 (5 bases). V dropped 3 bases and J dropped 6 bases, with 12 bases sitting between them. Looked up from germline, CDR1 is LNHDA and CDR2 is SQIVND (reference sequence). The CDR3 contains 14 residues. CDR3 DNA: TGTGCCAGTAGTATGGTCGGGGGAGGTCAGCCCCAGCATTTT. Protein sequence: CASSMVGGGQPQHF.

The V gene is TRBV6-4, the J gene TRBJ1-2; the D is unclear. V shed 4 bases and J shed 4 bases, with 13 bases lying between them. Germline loops: CDR1 MRHNA, CDR2 SNTAGT. CDR3 length: 14 amino acids. The CDR3 coding sequence is TGTGCCAGCAGTGCTTCCATCAAGGGCTATGGCTACACCTTC. Amino acid sequence: CASSASIKGYGYTF.

J is TRBJ2-3 and V is TRBV2; D may match TRBD1 or TRBD2 (6 bases each). The CDR3 length is 15 residues. Deletions cut 6 bases from V and 6 bases from J, with 19 bases between. Germline CDR1 and CDR2: SNHLY and FYNNEI. The chain's CDR3 is CASRPDPGAVDTQYF. DNA for the CDR3: TGTGCCAGCAGACCTGATCCGGGGGCGGTTGATACGCAGTATTTT.

V is TRBV28 and J is TRBJ1-5; D gene ambiguous. The CDR3 consists of 14 residues. Germline V gives CDR1 MDHEN, CDR2 SYDVKM. Trimming shortened V by 6 bases and J by 2 bases, and 11 bases separated the two germline ends. The CDR3 DNA is TGTGCCAGCAGGTACGGGCCAGGCAATCAGCCCCAGCATTTT. It translates to CASRYGPGNQPQHF.

The chain employs TRBV27 and TRBJ1-1, with D maybe TRBD1 (6 bases). Germline lookup yields CDR1 MNHEY and CDR2 SMNVEV (reference sequence). Trimming took off 7 bases at V and 5 bases at J, with 17 bases between the two ends. The CDR3 has 14 residues. The CDR3 bases are TGTGCCAGCATTATAGACAGGTTTGGAACTGAAGCTTTCTTT. Protein sequence: CASIIDRFGTEAFF.

The chain is built from TRBV4-1 and TRBJ1-5; weak D call: TRBD1 (6 bases). Trimming stripped 3 bases from V and 3 bases from J, with 12 bases between. The V gene's germline CDR1 is MGHRA and CDR2 YSYEKL. The CDR3 spans 15 residues. As DNA, the CDR3 is TGCGCCAGCAGCCAGAGGACAGTTGTCAATCAGCCCCAGCATTTT. It specifies CASSQRTVVNQPQHF.

The chain links TRBV5-1 to TRBJ2-4; D may correspond to TRBD1 or TRBD2 (5 bases each). V gave up 0 bases and J gave up 9 bases, with 16 bases separating them. Germline-derived CDR1 and CDR2 are SGHRS and YFSETQ. The CDR3 has 15 amino acids. The CDR3 here is CASSLGTRDVGIQYF. Written as DNA, the CDR3 is TGCGCCAGCAGCTTGGGGACCAGGGACGTTGGCATTCAGTACTTC.

The rearrangement joins TRBV13 to TRBJ2-7; 7 positions match TRBD1. Trimming took 5 bases from V and 0 from J; bases not matched to a gene: 4. This CDR3 has 14 residues. CDR1 is PRHDT, CDR2 FYEKMQ, per germline (reference sequence). CDR3 DNA sequence: TGTGCCAGCAGCAAGACAGGGATCTCCTACGAGCAGTACTTC. It yields the protein CASSKTGISYEQYF.

The CDR3 spells CASSIGPPNTEAFF. Here the CDR3 DNA reads TGTGCCAGTAGTATAGGTCCGCCGAACACTGAAGCTTTCTTT. The chain employs TRBV19 and TRBJ1-1; D not certain. Trimming took 1 base from V and 1 from J, leaving 7 bases between them. The germline V gene has CDR1 LNHDA and CDR2 SQIVND (reference sequence). The CDR3 extends over 14 amino acids.

V and J are TRBV5-1 and TRBJ2-2; no clear D. Germline V lookup: CDR1 SGHRS, CDR2 YFSETQ. CDR3 length: 13 amino acids. The V end lost 4 bases, the J end lost 6 bases, and 10 bases lay between the germline ends. The CDR3 loop is CASSTTGSGELFF. CDR3 nucleotide sequence: TGCGCCAGCAGCACTACCGGGTCCGGGGAGCTGTTTTTT.

The count of this clone is one. V and J are TRBV11-2 and TRBJ2-1; the D is unclear. The CDR3 runs 12 residues. In germline, CDR1 is SGHAT, CDR2 FQNNGV. V lost 3 bases to trimming and J lost 6 bases, with 6 bases between them. This chain's CDR3 is CASSFIPNEQFF. The CDR3 bases are TGTGCCAGCAGCTTTATCCCCAATGAGCAGTTCTTC.

The chain uses TRBV29-1 and TRBJ2-1; possibly TRBD1 for D (5 bases). Germline CDR1 and CDR2: SQVTM and ANQGSEA. CDR3 length equals 14 residues. Trimming left V 7 bases short and J 0 bases short, with 13 bases between. The CDR3 DNA follows: TGCAGCGCCGCAACAGGTGACTCCTACAATGAGCAGTTCTTC. It codes for CSAATGDSYNEQFF.

This clone was seen just once. Other DNA variants within this sample encode the same CDR3. V is TRBV20-1 and J is TRBJ2-7; D perhaps matches TRBD1 (5 bases). Germline V gives CDR1 DFQATT, CDR2 SNEGSKA (reference sequence). V was cut by 6 bases and J by 4 bases, with 10 bases left in between. The CDR3 has 11 residues. The CDR3 loop is CSAHDSYEQYF. CDR3 DNA: TGCAGTGCCCATGACAGTTACGAGCAGTACTTC.

This chain joins TRBV11-2 and TRBJ2-1, with TRBD2 identical over 11 bases. The V segment lost 2 bases and the J segment 5 bases; nucleotides outside the gene matches: 11. The length of the CDR3 is 18 residues. Germline CDR1 SGHAT, CDR2 FQNNGV. CDR3 DNA sequence: TGTGCCAGCAGCTTATACAGGGGGCTACTAGCGGGAGACAATGAGCAGTTCTTC. Protein sequence: CASSLYRGLLAGDNEQFF.

The gene calls are TRBV5-6 and TRBJ2-7, with no clear D. CDR3 length: 12 residues. Germline V lookup: CDR1 SGHDT, CDR2 YYEEEE. Trimming stripped 5 bases from V and 2 bases from J, with 8 bases between. This chain's CDR3 is CASSRLAYEQYF. The CDR3 DNA is TGTGCCAGCAGTCGTCTAGCCTACGAGCAGTACTTC.

J is TRBJ2-1 and V is TRBV6-5, with D possibly being TRBD1 (5 bases). Germline CDR1 and CDR2: MNHEY and SVGAGI. The CDR3 is 16 residues long. Trimming took 2 bases from V and 0 from J, leaving 11 bases between them. The CDR3 loop is CASSYRDRYSYNEQFF. In DNA, the CDR3 is TGTGCCAGCAGTTACCGTGACAGATACTCCTACAATGAGCAGTTCTTC.